This is a list of T cell receptor beta chains from one sample in a study of blood T cell repertoires in COVID-19. Libraries were prepared by immunoSEQ multiplex PCR; TCRdb keeps only in-frame clonotypes and omits some of them. The sample includes 260,000 or so clones, roughly 76% seen only once; the top ten take 7.5%. The sample taken for sequencing was peripheral blood. The receptors were gathered from a woman of 80 years or more with COVID-19, enrolled during active disease. Both conserved end residues are part of each CDR3. A D gene is named only where the DNA matches it firmly. Clone size is not always given. Where it is, it says once, few, many or a class for expanded clones.

clone size | CDR3 length | J gene | V gene | D gene | CDR3 DNA | CDR3 protein
. | 16 | TRBJ1-2 | TRBV10-1 | . | TGCGCCAGCAGTGAGTCGAGCGTAACCGCGCGGGGTGGCTACACCTTC | CASSESSVTARGGYTF
. | 15 | TRBJ1-2 | TRBV27 | . | TGTGCCAGCAGTTTACGGGGAGAAGCTAACTATGGCTACACCTTC | CASSLRGEANYGYTF
. | 15 | TRBJ2-6 | TRBV24-1 | . | TGTGCCACCAGTGATCAGGGTACCGGGGCCAACGTCCTGACTTTC | CATSDQGTGANVLTF
. | 13 | TRBJ1-2 | TRBV11-1 | TRBD1 | TGTGCCAGCAGCCTAGGACAGGGCGATGGCTACACCTTC | CASSLGQGDGYTF
. | 14 | TRBJ1-2 | TRBV30 | . | TGTGCCTGGAGTGTGACCGGACTGTTCTATGGCTACACCTTC | CAWSVTGLFYGYTF
. | 14 | TRBJ2-7 | TRBV15 | TRBD2 | TGTGCCACCAGCAGAGATCGGGGGGGCTACGAGCAGTACTTC | CATSRDRGGYEQYF
once | 15 | TRBJ2-2 | TRBV5-1 | . | TGCGCCAGCAGCTTGGTCGGGGGAGTGCCCGGGGAGCTGTTTTTT | CASSLVGGVPGELFF
once | 12 | TRBJ1-1 | TRBV7-9 | TRBD1 | TGTGCCAGCAGCTCGGGACAGTGGTATGCTTTCTTT | CASSSGQWYAFF
. | 14 | TRBJ1-2 | TRBV30 | . | TGTGCCTGGACAGGTCAAGGCCCCTTCTATGGCTACACCTTC | CAWTGQGPFYGYTF
. | 12 | TRBJ2-1 | TRBV30 | . | TGTGCCTCCTCAGGGCTCGGAGTTGAGCAGTTCTTC | CASSGLGVEQFF
once | 15 | TRBJ1-5 | TRBV7-2 | . | TGTGCCAGCAGCCCATTAATCTCGGGGAATCAGCCCCAGCATTTT | CASSPLISGNQPQHF
once | 12 | TRBJ1-3 | TRBV9 | . | TGTGCCAGCAGTAAAGACGGGGGCACCATATATTTT | CASSKDGGTIYF
. | 15 | TRBJ1-2 | TRBV15 | . | TGTGCCACCAGCAGAGATCAAGGGGCAGCTTGGGGCTACACCTTC | CATSRDQGAAWGYTF
. | 14 | TRBJ1-1 | TRBV11-2 | . | TGTGCCAGCAGCCGAGACACCCCGCGGGGTGAAGCTTTCTTT | CASSRDTPRGEAFF
. | 13 | TRBJ1-5 | TRBV19 | . | TGTGCCAGTAGTTCAGACACAGGGAAGGGGAGGCATTTT | CASSSDTGKGRHF
few | 13 | TRBJ2-1 | TRBV4-3 | . | TGCGCCAGCAGTCTAGGACTTTACAATGAGCAGTTCTTC | CASSLGLYNEQFF
. | 15 | TRBJ1-4 | TRBV9 | . | TGTGCCAGCAGCGTAGGAGGCACCCTTAATGAAAAACTGTTTTTT | CASSVGGTLNEKLFF
. | 18 | TRBJ2-7 | TRBV18 | TRBD1 | TGTGCCAGCTCACCATACGGGACAGGGGGCGGATCCATGGTGGAGCAGTACTTC | CASSPYGTGGGSMVEQYF
. | 16 | TRBJ2-1 | TRBV11-3 | TRBD2 | TGTGCCAGCAGCCCCGGACTAGCGGGTTCCTACAATGAGCAGTTCTTC | CASSPGLAGSYNEQFF
. | 15 | TRBJ2-7 | TRBV11-2 | . | TGTGCCAGCAGCCCCCGAGGGCGGAAGAGCTACGAGCAGTACTTC | CASSPRGRKSYEQYF
. | 15 | TRBJ2-1 | TRBV7-3 | TRBD2 | TGTGCCAGCAGCCCTTATAGCGGGGGGGCCCGCGAGCAGTTCTTC | CASSPYSGGAREQFF
. | 16 | TRBJ1-5 | TRBV28 | . | TGTGCCAGCAGGGCCCGCAAAGGACTGATAAATCAGCCCCAGCATTTT | CASRARKGLINQPQHF
few | 14 | TRBJ2-1 | TRBV5-1 | TRBD1 | TGCGCCAGCAGCCCCCTGGCAGGGGGCAATGAGCAGTTCTTC | CASSPLAGGNEQFF
once | 14 | TRBJ2-4 | TRBV7-9 | . | TGTGCCAGCAGCCCGACGGGACTCAAAAACATTCAGTACTTC | CASSPTGLKNIQYF
. | 14 | TRBJ2-3 | TRBV27 | TRBD1 | TGTGCCAGCAGTTGGGACAGGGATCAGGGTACGCAGTATTTT | CASSWDRDQGTQYF
few | 14 | TRBJ2-3 | TRBV7-3 | . | TGTGCCAGCAGCTTAAGAGATAGTGCAGATACGCAGTATTTT | CASSLRDSADTQYF
. | 15 | TRBJ2-1 | TRBV29-1 | TRBD2 | TGCAGCGCCGTTGGTCGGGGGGGCGCGCTCAATGAGCAGTTCTTC | CSAVGRGGALNEQFF
. | 12 | TRBJ2-7 | TRBV30 | . | TGTGCCTGGAGTGTACAATACCACGAGCAGTACTTC | CAWSVQYHEQYF
. | 15 | TRBJ1-1 | TRBV7-9 | . | TGTGCCAGCAGCTCTAACAGGCAGAGGAACACTGAAGCTTTCTTT | CASSSNRQRNTEAFF
. | 15 | TRBJ2-7 | TRBV28 | . | TGTGCCAGCAGTAGACCGACAGGGAGGCAGGGCGAGCAGTACTTC | CASSRPTGRQGEQYF
. | 15 | TRBJ2-1 | TRBV24-1 | . | TGTGCCACCAGTGATCCGGCTAGTTTCTACAATGAGCAGTTCTTC | CATSDPASFYNEQFF
. | 16 | TRBJ1-1 | TRBV10-1 | TRBD1 | TGCGCCAGCAGTGAGCTCCGGGACAGGGGATGGAGTGAAGCTTTCTTT | CASSELRDRGWSEAFF
. | 17 | TRBJ2-1 | TRBV3-1/TRBV3-2 | TRBD2 | TGTGCCAGCAGCCAAGCCCGACAGCTAGCGGGAGACAATGAGCAGTTCTTC | CASSQARQLAGDNEQFF
. | 13 | TRBJ2-1 | TRBV19 | . | TGTGCCAGTAGCCTCCCGGAGCGCCGGGAGCAGTTCTTC | CASSLPERREQFF
. | 15 | TRBJ2-5 | TRBV6-5 | TRBD2 | TGTGCCAGCGCCCTCGAGCGGGGTAAACAAGAGACCCAGTACTTC | CASALERGKQETQYF